This TCR beta chain was retrieved from a study of T-cell memory formation after mild COVID-19. Regarding the study as a whole: Pre-infection memory contained some responding clones, which suggested that cross-reactive memory had joined.

This clonotype appeared a few times. Antigen specificity is unknown. This CDR3 comprises 14 residues. Trimming removed 1 base from V and 0 bases from J, with 6 bases in between. In germline, CDR1 is LNHDA, CDR2 SQIVND (reference sequence). TCRdb redid the calling of the 5' RACE reads with MiXCR, one entry per CDR3 protein. The sample consists of around 110,000 distinct CDR3 sequences, about 15% of them appearing once. The J gene is TRBJ1-1, the V gene TRBV19; no reliable D call. The sequenced material came from PBMCs or a T cell subset sorted from them (not recorded which). The receptor comes from a man younger than 35 who had mild COVID-19 (a few samples of this study predate the infection). Cell type and time point are not known. CDR3 protein: CASSIGSVNTEAFF. CDR3 bases: TGTGCCAGTAGTATAGGATCAGTGAACACTGAAGCTTTCTTT.